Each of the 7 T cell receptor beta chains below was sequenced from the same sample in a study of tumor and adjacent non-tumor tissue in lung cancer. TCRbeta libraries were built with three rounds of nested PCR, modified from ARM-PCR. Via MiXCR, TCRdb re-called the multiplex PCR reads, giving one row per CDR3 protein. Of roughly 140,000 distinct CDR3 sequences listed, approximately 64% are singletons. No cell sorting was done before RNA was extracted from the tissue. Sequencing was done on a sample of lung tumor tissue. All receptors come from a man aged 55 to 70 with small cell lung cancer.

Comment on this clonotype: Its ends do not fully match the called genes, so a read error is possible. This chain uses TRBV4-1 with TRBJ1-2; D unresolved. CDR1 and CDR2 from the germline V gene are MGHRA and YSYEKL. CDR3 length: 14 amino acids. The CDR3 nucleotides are TGCGCCAGCAACCAAGTACGGAGGTACTATGGCTACACCTTC. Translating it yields CASNQVRRYYGYTF.

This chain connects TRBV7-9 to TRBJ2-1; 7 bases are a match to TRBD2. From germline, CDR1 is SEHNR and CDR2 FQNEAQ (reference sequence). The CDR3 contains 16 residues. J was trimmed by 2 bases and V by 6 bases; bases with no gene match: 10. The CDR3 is CASRRFPAGTYNEQFF. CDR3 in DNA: TGTGCCAGCAGACGCTTCCCAGCGGGAACCTACAATGAGCAGTTCTTC.

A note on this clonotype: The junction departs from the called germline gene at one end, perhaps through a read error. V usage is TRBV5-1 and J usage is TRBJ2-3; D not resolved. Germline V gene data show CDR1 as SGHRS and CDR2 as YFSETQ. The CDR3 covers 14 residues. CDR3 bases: TGCGCCAGCGGCTTGGTGCTAGTCACAGATACGCAGTATTTT. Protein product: CASGLVLVTDTQYF. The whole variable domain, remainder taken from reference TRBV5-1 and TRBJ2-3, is KAGVTQTPRYLIKTRGQQVTLSCSPISGHRSVSWYQQTPGQGLQFLFEYFSETQRNKGNFPGRFSGRQFSNSRSEMNVSTLELGDSALYLCASGLVLVTDTQYFGPGTRLTVL.

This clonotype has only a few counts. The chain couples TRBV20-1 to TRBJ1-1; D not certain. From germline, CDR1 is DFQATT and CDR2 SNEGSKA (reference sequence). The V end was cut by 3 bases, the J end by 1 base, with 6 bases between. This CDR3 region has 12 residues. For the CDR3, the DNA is TGCAGTGCTAGTACTGGGAACACTGAAGCTTTCTTT. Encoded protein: CSASTGNTEAFF.

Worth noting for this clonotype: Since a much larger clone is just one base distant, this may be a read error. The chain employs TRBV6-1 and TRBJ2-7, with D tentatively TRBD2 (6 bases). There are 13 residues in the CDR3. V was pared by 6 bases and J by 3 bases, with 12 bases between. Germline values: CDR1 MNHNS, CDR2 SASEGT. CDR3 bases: TGTGCCAGCAGACGCGGGGTAAACTACGAGCAGTACTTC. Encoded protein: CASRRGVNYEQYF.

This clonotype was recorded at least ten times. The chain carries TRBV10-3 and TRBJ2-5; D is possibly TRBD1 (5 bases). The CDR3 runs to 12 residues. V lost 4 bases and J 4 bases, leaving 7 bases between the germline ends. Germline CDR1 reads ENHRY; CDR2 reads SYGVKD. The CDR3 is CAISGGRETQYF. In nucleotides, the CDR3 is TGTGCCATCAGTGGGGGCCGAGAGACCCAGTACTTC.

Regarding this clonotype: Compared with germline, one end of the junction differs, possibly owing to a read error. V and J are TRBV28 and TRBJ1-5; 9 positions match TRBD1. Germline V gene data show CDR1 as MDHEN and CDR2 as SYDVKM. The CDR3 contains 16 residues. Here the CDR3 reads CASSFRGQGTNHPQHF. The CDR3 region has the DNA TGTGCCAGCAGTTTCAGAGGACAGGGGACCAATCATCCCCAGCATTTT.